Listed here is a single T cell receptor beta chain. The antigen remains unidentified. The sample comes from a study of blood T cells in healthy people across ages. Peripheral blood, 9.5 to 10 milliliters per donor, was collected. The use of a sample-barcoded 5' primer and a J-beta primer mix characterized a second PCR of about 6 to 11 cycles. Via MiXCR, TCRdb re-called the 5' RACE reads, giving one row per CDR3 protein. The table has approximately 820,000 distinct CDR3 sequences, under 55% seen once. This CDR3 is built from 18 residues. Germline trimming cut 2 bases from V and 5 bases from J; bases unmatched to any gene: 16. Germline CDR1 is MNHEY and CDR2 is SVGEGT. Whole-study results and caveats: Older age coincided with a roughly linear decline in TCR beta diversity per million T cells. PBMCs that were unsorted prevented a conclusive naive versus antigen-experienced comparison.

The gene calls are TRBV6-2 or TRBV6-3 and TRBJ2-7, with 9 positions matching TRBD1. The clonotype was recovered from a man between 60 and 75 years old in good health. The specimen sequenced was blood. CDR3 DNA: TGTGCCAGCAGTTACGGAGTAACAGGGGGCTTTTTATCGAACGAGCAGTACTTC. Translating gives CASSYGVTGGFLSNEQYF.